These 8 T cell receptor beta chains were all obtained from the same sample, sequenced in a study of blood T cell repertoires in COVID-19. The table came from immunoSEQ multiplex PCR; TCRdb's copy has only in-frame clones and leaves some out. Of 150,000 to 200,000 clones detected, roughly nine tenths appear once; the ten largest clones hold 0.65% to 0.95%. Material: peripheral blood. Every receptor here comes from a woman between 65 and 79 years old with acute or convalescent COVID-19.

This clone has more than one count but fewer than ten. V and J are TRBV19 and TRBJ1-3; D possibly corresponds to TRBD1 (6 bases). Germline V gene lookup returns CDR1 LNHDA and CDR2 SQIVND (reference sequence). The CDR3 totals 14 residues. The V gene lost 8 bases and the J gene lost 2 bases, with 13 bases spanning the gap. CDR3 coding DNA: TGTGCCAGTTGGGCTACAGGGACTGGAAACACCATATATTTT. Protein product: CASWATGTGNTIYF.

The genes are TRBV10-2 and TRBJ1-1; 8 nucleotides match TRBD1. The germline V gene has CDR1 WSHSY and CDR2 SAAADI. The V and J ends lost 8 bases and 1 base, in that order; junction bases with no gene match: 3. The CDR3 has 13 amino acids. CDR3 DNA: TGCGCCAGCGGACAGGGCTGGAACACTGAAGCTTTCTTT. Translation: CASGQGWNTEAFF.

This chain connects TRBV7-2 to TRBJ1-4; 7 positions agree with TRBD1. The CDR3 is made up of 14 amino acids. CDR1 and CDR2 from the germline V gene are SGHTA and FQGNSA. The junction had 2 bases not matched to a gene; V was cut back by 1 base and J by 6 bases. CDR3 sequence reads: CASSLEGAHEKLFF. The DNA for the CDR3 is TGTGCCAGCAGCTTAGAGGGGGCGCATGAAAAACTGTTTTTT.

V and J are TRBV6-1 and TRBJ2-7; a possible D gene is TRBD2 (6 bases). Trimming stripped 2 bases from V and 4 bases from J, with 30 bases between. CDR1 and CDR2 (germline): MNHNS, SASEGT. This CDR3 has 20 amino acids. DNA of the CDR3: TGTGCCAGCAGTGAACTTCCTACGACCGGCGGGACGTCGGATGCGTACGAGCAGTACTTC. Translating gives CASSELPTTGGTSDAYEQYF.

The chain couples TRBV25-1 to TRBJ1-1, with 7 bases fitting TRBD1. V dropped 4 bases and J dropped 1; count of bases not matched to a gene: 3. The length of the CDR3 is 14 residues. Germline V gene sequence: CDR1 MGHDK, CDR2 SYGVNS. The CDR3 DNA reads TGTGCCAGCAGTGTGGGACAGAAGAACACTGAAGCTTTCTTT. Its protein is CASSVGQKNTEAFF.

The V and J genes are TRBV27 and TRBJ1-1; D is possibly TRBD1 (5 bases). V was pared by 8 bases and J by 5 bases, with 18 bases between. The CDR3 loop spans 14 amino acids. CDR1 is MNHEY and CDR2 is SMNVEV in the germline V gene (reference sequence). CDR3 loop: CASASPPRGTEAFF. CDR3 bases: TGTGCCAGCGCCTCACCTCCTCGGGGGACTGAAGCTTTCTTT.

The J gene is TRBJ2-1, the V gene TRBV7-9; 15 bases are shared with TRBD2. There are 18 residues in the CDR3. Losses at the gene ends were 6 bases for V and 8 bases for J; bases not matched to a gene: 14. Germline V gene data show CDR1 as SEHNR and CDR2 as FQNEAQ (reference sequence). The CDR3 sequence is CASSRAPGTSGRLDEQFF. CDR3 in DNA: TGTGCCAGCAGTCGTGCCCCAGGGACTAGCGGGAGGTTAGATGAGCAGTTCTTC.

The chain is built from TRBV7-2 and TRBJ2-1; 12 nucleotides align to TRBD2. Per germline, CDR1 SGHTA and CDR2 FQGNSA. The trim removed 5 bases at V and 3 bases at J, leaving 11 bases unmatched. This CDR3 region has 18 residues. CDR3 nucleotides: TGTGCCAGCAGCCTCGCCTCTAGCGGGGGGGACCTCTACAATGAGCAGTTCTTC. This gives the protein CASSLASSGGDLYNEQFF.